This is a list of T cell receptor beta chains from one sample in a study of spatial heterogeneity in lung cancer. Via MiXCR, TCRdb re-called the 5' RACE reads, giving one row per CDR3 protein. The top ten hold about 40% of the sample, which has tens of thousands of distinct CDR3 sequences, approximately 12% seen once. The sample was PBMCs, taken at surgery. The receptors were sampled from a male donor with early-stage non-small cell lung cancer. Each CDR3 is given with its conserved first and last residue. D genes are given only for firm matches. Size is omitted from some rows. Given values are once, few, many or a class for expanded clones.

clone_size	d_call	v_call	j_call	cdr3_nt	cdr3_aa
many	-	TRBV5-1	TRBJ2-2	TGCGCCAGCAGCCCATCGAACACCGGGGAGCTGTTTTTT	CASSPSNTGELFF
-	-	TRBV11-2	TRBJ2-1	TGTGCCAGCAGCTTAGGTCCCAATGAGCAGTTCTTC	CASSLGPNEQFF
-	-	TRBV30	TRBJ2-7	TGTGCCTGGAGTCCCCTTGATGGAGCGGCCTACGAGCAGTACTTC	CAWSPLDGAAYEQYF
many	TRBD2	TRBV4-2	TRBJ2-3	TGTGCCAGCAGCCCCCGCGGGACTAGCGGTTGGAGAGATACGCAGTATTTT	CASSPRGTSGWRDTQYF
few	-	TRBV7-2	TRBJ2-2	TGTGCCAGCAGCTTAGACGGGGCTGGCACCGGGGAGCTGTTTTTT	CASSLDGAGTGELFF
-	-	TRBV6-2/TRBV6-3	TRBJ2-3	TGTGCCAGCAGTTCCGGGACACCCACAGATACGCAGTATTTT	CASSSGTPTDTQYF
few	TRBD2	TRBV12-3/TRBV12-4	TRBJ2-3	TGTGCCAGCACCTCAACTAGCGGGGGGGCCTGGGGCACAGATACGCAGTATTTT	CASTSTSGGAWGTDTQYF
-	TRBD2	TRBV4-2	TRBJ2-1	TGTGCCAGCAGCCCCTATGGGCGGACTAGCGGGTCGAGCTCCTACAATGAGCAGTTCTTC	CASSPYGRTSGSSSYNEQFF
-	TRBD1	TRBV11-2	TRBJ1-3	TGTGCCAGCAGCTTAGAAGGACAGGGCTTCTCTGGAAACACCATATATTTT	CASSLEGQGFSGNTIYF
few	-	TRBV12-3/TRBV12-4	TRBJ2-2	TGTGCCAGCACCCCCTTTGACAGGCGTTTAACCGGGGAGCTGTTTTTT	CASTPFDRRLTGELFF
-	-	TRBV6-2/TRBV6-3	TRBJ2-7	TGTGCCAGCAGTGACGGGTTTGCGTACGAGCAGTACTTC	CASSDGFAYEQYF
-	TRBD1	TRBV7-2	TRBJ1-2	TGTGCCAGCAGCTTAGAGGGACAGTTAACGAACTATGGCTACACCTTC	CASSLEGQLTNYGYTF
few	-	TRBV6-2/TRBV6-3	TRBJ1-5	TGTGCCAGCAGTTACCTTCGGACGGATAGCAATCAGCCCCAGCATTTT	CASSYLRTDSNQPQHF
few	TRBD2	TRBV7-9	TRBJ2-7	TGTGCCAGCAGCCGTAGCGGGACTCCCCACGAGCAGTACTTC	CASSRSGTPHEQYF
many	-	TRBV20-1	TRBJ2-3	TGCAGTGCACCGACGGATGGCACAGATACGCAGTATTTT	CSAPTDGTDTQYF
few	TRBD1	TRBV10-3	TRBJ1-3	TGTGCCATCAGTACAGGGGAATACTCTGGAAACACCATATATTTT	CAISTGEYSGNTIYF
-	-	TRBV14	TRBJ2-2	TGTGCCAGCGGCCACAGGGCGGCCGGGGAGCTGTTTTTT	CASGHRAAGELFF
-	-	TRBV20-1	TRBJ1-5	TGCAGTGCTAGAGACTGGAGAGGGATGAGCAATCAGCCCCAGCATTTT	CSARDWRGMSNQPQHF
few	-	TRBV14	TRBJ2-2	TGTGCCAGCAGCCCGGCCACAGGGTACACCGGGGAGCTGTTTTTT	CASSPATGYTGELFF
few	TRBD2	TRBV9	TRBJ2-7	TGTGCCAGCAGGGCGGGGAACAGGATCTTGCGGGAGGGTTACGAGCAGTACTTC	CASRAGNRILREGYEQYF
few	-	TRBV28	TRBJ2-1	TGTGCCAGCAGTTTAGACGAGCAGTTCTTC	CASSLDEQFF
few	-	TRBV20-1	TRBJ2-3	TGCAGTGCTAGGGGTGACAGAGATACGCAGTATTTT	CSARGDRDTQYF
-	-	TRBV5-1	TRBJ2-5	TGCGCCAGCAGCTTTGGGCGCGAGACCCAGTACTTC	CASSFGRETQYF
many	TRBD1	TRBV29-1	TRBJ2-2	TGCAGCGTTCGGACAGGGGGTCCCGGGGAGCTGTTTTTT	CSVRTGGPGELFF
-	TRBD1	TRBV6-5	TRBJ2-1	TGTGCCAGCAGACATGGGACAGGGGTGGGCAATGAGCAGTTCTTC	CASRHGTGVGNEQFF
-	-	TRBV5-5	TRBJ2-2	TGTGCCAGCAGCTTGGCGGTGGTGAAGACCGGGGAGCTGTTTTTT	CASSLAVVKTGELFF
many	-	TRBV6-2/TRBV6-3	TRBJ1-4	TGTGCCAGCAGAGCCGGAGGCAGTACTAATGAAAAACTGTTTTTT	CASRAGGSTNEKLFF
-	TRBD2	TRBV7-2	TRBJ2-5	TGTGCCAGCAGTCCCGGAGCGGGAGTCGAGACCCAGTACTTC	CASSPGAGVETQYF